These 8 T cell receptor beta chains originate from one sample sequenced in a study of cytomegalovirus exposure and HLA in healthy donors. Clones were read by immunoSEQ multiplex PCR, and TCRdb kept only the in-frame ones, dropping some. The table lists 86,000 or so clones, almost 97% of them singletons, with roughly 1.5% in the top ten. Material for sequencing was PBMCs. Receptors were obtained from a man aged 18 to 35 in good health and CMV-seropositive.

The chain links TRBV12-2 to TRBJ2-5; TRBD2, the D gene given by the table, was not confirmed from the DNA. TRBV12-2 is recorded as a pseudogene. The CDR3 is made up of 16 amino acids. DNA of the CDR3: TGTGCAAGTCGCCACGGACTAGCGGGGCGACAAGAGACCCAGTACTTC. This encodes CASRHGLAGRQETQYF.

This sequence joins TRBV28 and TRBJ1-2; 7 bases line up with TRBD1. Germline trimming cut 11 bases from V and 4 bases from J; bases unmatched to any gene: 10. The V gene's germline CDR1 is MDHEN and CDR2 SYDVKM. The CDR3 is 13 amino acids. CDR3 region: CAVGTALGYGYTF. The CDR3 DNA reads TGTGCCGTTGGGACAGCGCTTGGCTATGGCTACACCTTC.

CDR3 region: CASSLQEGYGYTF. For the CDR3, the DNA is TGTGCCAGCAGCTTACAGGAGGGCTATGGCTACACCTTC. The chain carries TRBV7-3 and TRBJ1-2, with D unclear. The CDR3 is 13 amino acids. Germline V gene data show CDR1 as SGHTA and CDR2 as FQGTGA. V shed 2 bases and J shed 4 bases, with 8 bases lying between them.

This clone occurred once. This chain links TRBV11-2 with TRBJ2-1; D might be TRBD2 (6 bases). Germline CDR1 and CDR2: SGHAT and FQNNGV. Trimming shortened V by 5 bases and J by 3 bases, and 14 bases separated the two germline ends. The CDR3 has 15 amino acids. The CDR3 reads CASSARSGLYNEQFF. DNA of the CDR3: TGTGCCAGCAGCGCACGTAGCGGACTCTACAATGAGCAGTTCTTC.

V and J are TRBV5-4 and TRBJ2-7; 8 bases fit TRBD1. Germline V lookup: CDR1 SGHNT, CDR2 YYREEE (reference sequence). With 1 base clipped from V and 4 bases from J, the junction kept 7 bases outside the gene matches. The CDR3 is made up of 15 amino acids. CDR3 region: CASSLSGRGLYEQYF. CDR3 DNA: TGTGCCAGCAGCTTGAGTGGCAGGGGGCTGTACGAGCAGTACTTC.

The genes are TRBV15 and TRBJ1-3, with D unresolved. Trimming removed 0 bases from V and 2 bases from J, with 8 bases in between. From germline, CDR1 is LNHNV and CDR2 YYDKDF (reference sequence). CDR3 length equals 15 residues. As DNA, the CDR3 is TGTGCCACCAGCAGAGATCAGACAACTGGAAACACCATATATTTT. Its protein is CATSRDQTTGNTIYF.

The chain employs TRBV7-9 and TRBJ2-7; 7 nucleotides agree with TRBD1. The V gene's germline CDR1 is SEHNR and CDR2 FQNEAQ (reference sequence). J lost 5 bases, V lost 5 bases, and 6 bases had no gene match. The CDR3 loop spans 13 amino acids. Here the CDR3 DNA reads TGTGCCAGCAGCCGGACAGGTTCGAACGAGCAGTACTTC. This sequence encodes CASSRTGSNEQYF.

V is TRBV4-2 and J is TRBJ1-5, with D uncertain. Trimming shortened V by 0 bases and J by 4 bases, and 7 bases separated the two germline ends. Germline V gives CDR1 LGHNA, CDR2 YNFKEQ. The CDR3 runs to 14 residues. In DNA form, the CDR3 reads TGTGCCAGCAGCCAAGATCACGGGAATCAGCCCCAGCATTTT. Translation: CASSQDHGNQPQHF.